This is a list of T cell receptor beta chains from one sample in a study of blood T cell repertoires in COVID-19. The protocol was immunoSEQ multiplex PCR, while the TCRdb copy is restricted to in-frame clones and leaves out a portion. The sample has around 200,000 clones; roughly 86% are singletons. Specimen: PBMCs or T cells enriched from blood (not recorded which). The source of these receptors is a man in his late teens or twenties with acute COVID-19. The CDR3 runs from the conserved cysteine through the conserved F or W. Each record gives: J gene, D gene, clone size, V gene, CDR3 protein, CDR3 DNA. The D gene is left open where the match is weak. Size values are once, few and many counts, or a class for expanded clones, and some rows have none.

j_call: TRBJ2-5; d_call: TRBD1; clone_size: once; v_call: TRBV11-2; cdr3_aa: CASSLDPPRTGIGETQYF; cdr3_nt: TGTGCCAGCAGCTTAGATCCCCCGAGGACAGGGATCGGAGAGACCCAGTACTTC
j_call: TRBJ2-1; d_call: TRBD2; clone_size: NA; v_call: TRBV7-9; cdr3_aa: CASSSGLAGLNEQFF; cdr3_nt: TGTGCCAGCAGCTCGGGACTAGCGGGCCTCAATGAGCAGTTCTTC
j_call: TRBJ2-5; d_call: TRBD1; clone_size: NA; v_call: TRBV27; cdr3_aa: CASSAGTGIGETQYF; cdr3_nt: TGTGCCAGCAGTGCCGGGACAGGGATAGGAGAGACCCAGTACTTC
j_call: TRBJ2-7; d_call: NA; clone_size: NA; v_call: TRBV11-3; cdr3_aa: CASSLGIGTFERRYF; cdr3_nt: TGTGCCAGCAGCTTAGGTATTGGTACGTTTGAGAGGAGGTACTTC
j_call: TRBJ2-4; d_call: TRBD1; clone_size: NA; v_call: TRBV2; cdr3_aa: CASSEVQGANIQYF; cdr3_nt: TGTGCCAGCAGTGAAGTTCAGGGGGCGAACATTCAGTACTTC
j_call: TRBJ1-1; d_call: NA; clone_size: NA; v_call: TRBV5-3; cdr3_aa: CARSSMTLQTEAFF; cdr3_nt: TGTGCCAGAAGCTCTATGACACTTCAAACTGAAGCTTTCTTT
j_call: TRBJ2-2; d_call: TRBD1; clone_size: NA; v_call: TRBV6-5; cdr3_aa: CASKGQENTGELFF; cdr3_nt: TGTGCCAGCAAGGGACAGGAGAACACCGGGGAGCTGTTTTTT
j_call: TRBJ2-3; d_call: NA; clone_size: NA; v_call: TRBV6-5; cdr3_aa: CASSRERTTDTQYF; cdr3_nt: TGTGCCAGCAGTCGAGAGCGGACCACAGATACGCAGTATTTT
j_call: TRBJ1-2; d_call: NA; clone_size: once; v_call: TRBV25-1; cdr3_aa: CASSDWAGSGYTF; cdr3_nt: TGTGCCAGCAGTGATTGGGCCGGGAGTGGCTACACCTTC
j_call: TRBJ2-3; d_call: TRBD1; clone_size: NA; v_call: TRBV7-2; cdr3_aa: CASSLGGQGTDTQYF; cdr3_nt: TGTGCCAGCAGCTTAGGGGGACAGGGGACAGATACGCAGTATTTT
j_call: TRBJ2-3; d_call: NA; clone_size: NA; v_call: TRBV30; cdr3_aa: CAWRPRQVGTDTQYF; cdr3_nt: TGTGCCTGGAGACCTCGTCAGGTGGGCACAGATACGCAGTATTTT
j_call: TRBJ2-7; d_call: NA; clone_size: NA; v_call: TRBV19; cdr3_aa: CASSIGGLAAGGYEQYF; cdr3_nt: TGTGCCAGTAGTATAGGGGGTCTGGCGGCCGGGGGTTACGAGCAGTACTTC
j_call: TRBJ2-1; d_call: NA; clone_size: NA; v_call: TRBV29-1; cdr3_aa: CSVRGSYNEQFF; cdr3_nt: TGCAGCGTCAGGGGCTCCTACAATGAGCAGTTCTTC
j_call: TRBJ1-3; d_call: NA; clone_size: NA; v_call: TRBV19; cdr3_aa: CASMASGNTIYF; cdr3_nt: TGTGCCAGTATGGCCTCTGGAAACACCATATATTTT
j_call: TRBJ2-3; d_call: TRBD1; clone_size: NA; v_call: TRBV9; cdr3_aa: CASNRQGAIDTQYF; cdr3_nt: TGTGCCAGCAACCGACAGGGGGCTATAGATACGCAGTATTTT
j_call: TRBJ2-1; d_call: TRBD2; clone_size: NA; v_call: TRBV7-3; cdr3_aa: CASSLSGLAGARDEQFF; cdr3_nt: TGTGCCAGCAGCTTAAGCGGACTAGCGGGAGCGCGGGATGAGCAGTTCTTC
j_call: TRBJ2-7; d_call: TRBD1; clone_size: NA; v_call: TRBV29-1; cdr3_aa: CSVRTGPSYEQYF; cdr3_nt: TGCAGCGTTCGGACAGGGCCCTCCTACGAGCAGTACTTC
j_call: TRBJ1-2; d_call: TRBD1; clone_size: once; v_call: TRBV25-1; cdr3_aa: CASRGGQGKGYGYTF; cdr3_nt: TGTGCCAGCAGGGGAGGACAGGGGAAGGGCTATGGCTACACCTTC
j_call: TRBJ1-6; d_call: NA; clone_size: NA; v_call: TRBV30; cdr3_aa: CAWSMYNSPLHF; cdr3_nt: TGTGCCTGGAGCATGTATAATTCACCCCTCCACTTT
j_call: TRBJ1-5; d_call: NA; clone_size: once; v_call: TRBV5-8; cdr3_aa: CASSLEGQPYQPQHF; cdr3_nt: TGTGCCAGCAGCTTGGAAGGACAGCCCTATCAGCCCCAGCATTTT
j_call: TRBJ1-1; d_call: TRBD1; clone_size: NA; v_call: TRBV27; cdr3_aa: CASRAGTAKAFF; cdr3_nt: TGTGCCAGCCGAGCCGGGACAGCCAAAGCTTTCTTT
j_call: TRBJ1-2; d_call: TRBD1; clone_size: NA; v_call: TRBV25-1; cdr3_aa: CASSERGDRVGGYTF; cdr3_nt: TGTGCCAGCAGTGAAAGGGGGGACAGGGTAGGTGGCTACACCTTC
j_call: TRBJ2-2; d_call: TRBD1; clone_size: NA; v_call: TRBV11-3; cdr3_aa: CASSPRQGTGELFF; cdr3_nt: TGTGCCAGCAGCCCCCGACAGGGGACCGGGGAGCTGTTTTTT
j_call: TRBJ2-3; d_call: TRBD2; clone_size: NA; v_call: TRBV24-1; cdr3_aa: CATSESAGTTDTQYF; cdr3_nt: TGTGCCACCAGTGAATCAGCGGGAACCACAGATACGCAGTATTTT
j_call: TRBJ2-7; d_call: TRBD1; clone_size: NA; v_call: TRBV6-2/TRBV6-3; cdr3_aa: CASSYPNPTDRQFSYEQYF; cdr3_nt: TGTGCCAGCAGTTACCCCAACCCCACGGACAGGCAGTTCTCCTACGAGCAGTACTTC
j_call: TRBJ2-1; d_call: TRBD1; clone_size: NA; v_call: TRBV28; cdr3_aa: CASRTGTVLNEQFF; cdr3_nt: TGTGCCAGCCGAACCGGGACAGTTTTGAATGAGCAGTTCTTC
j_call: TRBJ2-1; d_call: TRBD1; clone_size: NA; v_call: TRBV28; cdr3_aa: CASSRPGTGLGNEQFF; cdr3_nt: TGTGCCAGCAGCCGGCCCGGGACAGGGTTGGGGAATGAGCAGTTCTTC
j_call: TRBJ2-1; d_call: NA; clone_size: NA; v_call: TRBV27; cdr3_aa: CASSLANEQFF; cdr3_nt: TGTGCCAGCAGTTTAGCGAATGAGCAGTTCTTC
j_call: TRBJ1-2; d_call: TRBD1; clone_size: NA; v_call: TRBV6-2/TRBV6-3; cdr3_aa: CASSYYQGDGYTF; cdr3_nt: TGTGCCAGCAGTTACTACCAGGGGGATGGCTACACCTTC
j_call: TRBJ2-7; d_call: NA; clone_size: NA; v_call: TRBV7-2; cdr3_aa: CASSLAVQDFNEQYF; cdr3_nt: TGTGCCAGCAGCTTAGCGGTCCAGGATTTTAACGAGCAGTACTTC
j_call: TRBJ2-7; d_call: NA; clone_size: NA; v_call: TRBV24-1; cdr3_aa: CATSETAFYEQYF; cdr3_nt: TGTGCCACCAGCGAGACAGCCTTCTACGAGCAGTACTTC
j_call: TRBJ1-2; d_call: NA; clone_size: NA; v_call: TRBV9; cdr3_aa: CASSVGAVNYGYTF; cdr3_nt: TGTGCCAGCAGCGTAGGGGCCGTAAACTATGGCTACACCTTC
j_call: TRBJ2-3; d_call: NA; clone_size: NA; v_call: TRBV6-5; cdr3_aa: CASSYLLGADTQYF; cdr3_nt: TGTGCCAGCAGTTACCTCCTAGGAGCAGATACGCAGTATTTT
j_call: TRBJ2-1; d_call: NA; clone_size: once; v_call: TRBV9; cdr3_aa: CASSSEESYNEQFF; cdr3_nt: TGTGCCAGCAGTTCCGAGGAGTCCTACAATGAGCAGTTCTTC
j_call: TRBJ2-7; d_call: NA; clone_size: once; v_call: TRBV28; cdr3_aa: CASSLRDNSYEQYF; cdr3_nt: TGTGCCAGCAGTTTAAGGGACAATTCCTACGAGCAGTACTTC
j_call: TRBJ1-2; d_call: TRBD1; clone_size: NA; v_call: TRBV6-5; cdr3_aa: CASSYSPGGHGYTF; cdr3_nt: TGTGCCAGCAGTTACAGCCCAGGGGGCCATGGCTACACCTTC
j_call: TRBJ2-3; d_call: TRBD2; clone_size: few; v_call: TRBV27; cdr3_aa: CASSRLAGATDTQYF; cdr3_nt: TGTGCCAGCAGCCGACTAGCGGGAGCAACAGATACGCAGTATTTT
j_call: TRBJ2-3; d_call: NA; clone_size: NA; v_call: TRBV5-1; cdr3_aa: CASSLGVAADTQYF; cdr3_nt: TGCGCCAGCAGCTTGGGAGTAGCGGCAGATACGCAGTATTTT
j_call: TRBJ1-2; d_call: NA; clone_size: NA; v_call: TRBV7-3; cdr3_aa: CASSLLGQGRNGYTF; cdr3_nt: TGTGCCAGCAGCTTACTCGGGCAGGGGCGAAATGGCTACACCTTC
j_call: TRBJ1-1; d_call: NA; clone_size: NA; v_call: TRBV7-9; cdr3_aa: CASSLGDQGEAFF; cdr3_nt: TGTGCCAGCAGCTTAGGAGACCAGGGTGAAGCTTTCTTT
j_call: TRBJ2-7; d_call: TRBD2; clone_size: NA; v_call: TRBV27; cdr3_aa: CASSSLTLAGLSYEQYF; cdr3_nt: TGTGCCAGCAGTTCCCTCACCCTAGCGGGTTTATCCTACGAGCAGTACTTC
j_call: TRBJ2-4; d_call: TRBD1; clone_size: NA; v_call: TRBV6-5; cdr3_aa: CASSAWDRVNIQYF; cdr3_nt: TGTGCCAGCAGCGCTTGGGACAGGGTAAACATTCAGTACTTC
j_call: TRBJ2-7; d_call: NA; clone_size: NA; v_call: TRBV11-2; cdr3_aa: CASSLASTRAGPYEQYF; cdr3_nt: TGTGCCAGCAGCTTAGCCTCTACCCGCGCAGGGCCCTACGAGCAGTACTTC
j_call: TRBJ1-6; d_call: TRBD1; clone_size: NA; v_call: TRBV28; cdr3_aa: CASSLTGVSNSPLHF; cdr3_nt: TGTGCCAGCAGTTTAACAGGGGTTTCTAATTCACCCCTCCACTTT
j_call: TRBJ2-2; d_call: NA; clone_size: once; v_call: TRBV6-5; cdr3_aa: CASGPDGNTGELFF; cdr3_nt: TGTGCCAGCGGGCCTGACGGAAACACCGGGGAGCTGTTTTTT
j_call: TRBJ2-7; d_call: NA; clone_size: NA; v_call: TRBV2; cdr3_aa: CASSDPVLSYEQYF; cdr3_nt: TGTGCCAGCAGTGATCCGGTTCTCTCCTACGAGCAGTACTTC
j_call: TRBJ1-2; d_call: TRBD1; clone_size: NA; v_call: TRBV5-1; cdr3_aa: CASSLYSSDRGGNGYTF; cdr3_nt: TGCGCCAGCAGCTTGTATTCATCGGACAGGGGAGGAAATGGCTACACCTTC
j_call: TRBJ2-5; d_call: TRBD1; clone_size: NA; v_call: TRBV4-2; cdr3_aa: CASSQVRQGRETQYF; cdr3_nt: TGTGCCAGCAGCCAAGTGAGACAGGGCCGGGAGACCCAGTACTTC
j_call: TRBJ2-1; d_call: TRBD2; clone_size: NA; v_call: TRBV29-1; cdr3_aa: CSGLAGYNEQFF; cdr3_nt: TGCAGTGGACTAGCGGGGTACAATGAGCAGTTCTTC